The entry below describes one T cell receptor beta chain. Its antigen is not identified. The data are from a study of graft-versus-host responses after intestinal transplantation. The method was immunoSEQ multiplex PCR; TCRdb's version includes in-frame clones alone and lacks a portion of them. The sample lists approximately 79,000 clones, around 83% occurring once. Germline CDR1 and CDR2: SGHTA and FQGNSA. CDR3 length: 17 amino acids. Trimming took off 6 bases at V and 7 bases at J, with 24 bases between the two ends. This TCR was recovered from a human donor who received an intestinal transplant. The chain employs TRBV7-2 and TRBJ2-2; TRBD2 is a possible D gene (7 bases). Sequenced here: unstimulated CD4+ T cells sorted from spleen or lymph node cells, sampled before intestinal transplant. The DNA for the CDR3 is TGTGCCAGCAGATCTTTTAAGAGGGGGGGCCACGGCGGGGAGCTGTTTTTT. As protein: CASRSFKRGGHGGELFF.